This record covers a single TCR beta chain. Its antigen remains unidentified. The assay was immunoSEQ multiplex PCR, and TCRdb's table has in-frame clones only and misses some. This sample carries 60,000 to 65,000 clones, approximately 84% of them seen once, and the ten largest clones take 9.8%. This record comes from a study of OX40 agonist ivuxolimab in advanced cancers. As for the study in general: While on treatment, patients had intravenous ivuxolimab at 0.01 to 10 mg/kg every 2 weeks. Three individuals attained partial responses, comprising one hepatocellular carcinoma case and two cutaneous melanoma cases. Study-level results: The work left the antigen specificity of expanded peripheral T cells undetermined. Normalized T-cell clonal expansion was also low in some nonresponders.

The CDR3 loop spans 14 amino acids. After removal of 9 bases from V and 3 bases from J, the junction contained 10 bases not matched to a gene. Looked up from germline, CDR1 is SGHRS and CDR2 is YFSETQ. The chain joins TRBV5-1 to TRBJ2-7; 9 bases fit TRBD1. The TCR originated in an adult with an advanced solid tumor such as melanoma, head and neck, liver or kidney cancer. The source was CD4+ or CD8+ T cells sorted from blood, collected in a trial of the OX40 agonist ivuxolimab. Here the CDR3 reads CATSTGTGSYEQYF. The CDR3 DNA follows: TGCGCCACCTCGACCGGGACAGGGAGCTACGAGCAGTACTTC.